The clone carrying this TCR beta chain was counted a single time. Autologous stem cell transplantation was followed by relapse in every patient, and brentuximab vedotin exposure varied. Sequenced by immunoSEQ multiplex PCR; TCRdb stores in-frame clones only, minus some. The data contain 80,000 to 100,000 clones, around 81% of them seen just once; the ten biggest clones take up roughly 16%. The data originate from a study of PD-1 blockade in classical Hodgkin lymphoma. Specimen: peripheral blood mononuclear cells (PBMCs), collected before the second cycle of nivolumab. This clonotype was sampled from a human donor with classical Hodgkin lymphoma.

The CDR3 sequence: CAISEGRGVGSNQPQHF. The CDR3 nucleotides read TGTGCCATCAGTGAAGGGAGGGGGGTAGGCAGCAATCAGCCCCAGCATTTT. The rearrangement uses TRBV10-3 and TRBJ1-5, with D maybe TRBD1 (6 bases). Trimming cost V 3 bases and J 1 base, with 16 bases left between them. In germline, CDR1 is ENHRY, CDR2 SYGVKD. The CDR3 has 17 amino acids.